These 16 T cell receptor beta chains were sequenced from one sample in a study of CD8 T cells in ankylosing spondylitis. General observations from the study: Typical of ankylosing spondylitis blood, it appeared, was a TCR beta motif of 7 or 8 highly homologous variants.

TCRdb re-derived calls from the 5' RACE reads in MiXCR, one entry per CDR3 protein. The sample has around 770,000 distinct CDR3 sequences, around a fifth seen once. These receptors' targets are unknown. The sequencing input was blood, either unsorted or a sorted T cell fraction (not recorded which). The receptors were gathered from a male donor with ankylosing spondylitis.

The chain joins TRBV29-1 to TRBJ2-1, with 7 nucleotides matching TRBD1. Germline CDR1 reads SQVTM; CDR2 reads ANQGSEA. V dropped 1 base and J dropped 7; count of bases not matched to a gene: 7. CDR3 length: 14 residues. CDR3 region: CSVEGQGLSNEQFF. The CDR3 nucleotides are TGCAGCGTTGAAGGACAGGGTTTGAGTAATGAGCAGTTCTTC.

This clonotype was detected a few times. The chain employs TRBV7-2 and TRBJ1-4; D may be TRBD1 (6 bases). Germline V CDR1 and CDR2: SGHTA, FQGNSA. This CDR3 region has 15 residues. V dropped 5 bases and J dropped 0 bases, with 10 bases sitting between them. The CDR3 DNA sequence: TGTGCCAGCAGCCGACAGGCCACAACTAATGAAAAACTGTTTTTT. Its protein is CASSRQATTNEKLFF.

This clonotype was detected only once. V is TRBV28 and J is TRBJ2-3; tentative D call: TRBD2 (5 bases). The CDR3 totals 15 residues. Germline V gives CDR1 MDHEN, CDR2 SYDVKM. Deletions cut 2 bases from V and 4 bases from J, with 13 bases between. The CDR3 DNA reads TGTGCCAGCAGTTTAAGAGGACTTGTGGCAGATACGCAGTATTTT. This encodes CASSLRGLVADTQYF.

V and J are TRBV9 and TRBJ2-3; possibly TRBD2 for D (6 bases). This CDR3 region has 13 residues. Germline CDR1 SGDLS, CDR2 YYNGEE. With 0 bases removed from V and 4 bases from J, the gap between germline ends came to 6 bases. The CDR3, as DNA: TGTGCCAGCAGCGTAGGGGAGGCAGATACGCAGTATTTT. This translates into CASSVGEADTQYF.

The chain employs TRBV7-8 and TRBJ2-1, with 10 bases aligning to TRBD1. V was clipped by 4 bases and J by 5 bases; unmatched bases: 8. From germline, CDR1 is SGHVS and CDR2 FQNEAQ. This CDR3 has 16 residues. The CDR3 DNA follows: TGTGCCAGCAGCTCCCGGACAGGGGGTCTGAACAATGAGCAGTTCTTC. This encodes CASSSRTGGLNNEQFF.

V is TRBV4-3 and J is TRBJ2-7, with D unclear. There are 15 residues in the CDR3. Germline CDR1 LGHNA, CDR2 YSLEER. The V end lost 1 base, the J end lost 6 bases, and 16 bases lay between the germline ends. The CDR3 sequence: CASSQGPSTGGEQYF. The DNA of the CDR3 is TGCGCCAGCAGCCAAGGACCCAGTACGGGCGGCGAGCAGTACTTC.

The chain joins TRBV20-1 to TRBJ2-4; D is unclear. With 1 base removed from V and 2 bases from J, the gap between germline ends came to 6 bases. In germline, CDR1 is DFQATT, CDR2 SNEGSKA (reference sequence). CDR3 length equals 13 residues. The CDR3 DNA reads as TGCAGTGCTAGAGTGAGGTCCAAAAACATTCAGTACTTC. Translating it yields CSARVRSKNIQYF.

The chain links TRBV20-1 to TRBJ1-2, with D possibly being TRBD1 (6 bases). The germline V and J ends were trimmed by 8 bases and 7 bases, with 20 bases remaining between them. The CDR3 covers 13 residues. Germline V gene data show CDR1 as DFQATT and CDR2 as SNEGSKA (reference sequence). The CDR3 nucleotides are TGCAGTCATCCCTTCCCGGGGGCGGCTGGCTACACCTTC. It specifies CSHPFPGAAGYTF.

This clonotype was detected only a few times. The CDR3 coding sequence is TGTGCCAGCAGCTTAGTCCGAGTTGGACTCACAGATACGCAGTATTTT. Translated, it gives CASSLVRVGLTDTQYF. The chain carries TRBV7-9 and TRBJ2-3, with D perhaps TRBD2 (5 bases). Germline assignment: CDR1 SEHNR and CDR2 FQNEAQ (reference sequence). Trimming removed 1 base at V and 2 bases at J, with 13 bases between. The length of the CDR3 is 16 residues.

This chain connects TRBV27 to TRBJ1-4, with a possible D match to TRBD1 (5 bases). The germline V gene has CDR1 MNHEY and CDR2 SMNVEV (reference sequence). The CDR3 has 16 amino acids. V lost 0 bases to trimming and J lost 2 bases, with 10 bases between them. The CDR3 reads CASSLSGTYTNEKLFF. The CDR3 bases are TGTGCCAGCAGTTTATCGGGGACTTACACTAATGAAAAACTGTTTTTT.

Many counts were recorded for this clonotype. The chain uses TRBV12-3 or TRBV12-4 and TRBJ1-2; tentatively, D is TRBD1 (5 bases). This CDR3 is built from 13 residues. V was trimmed by 7 bases and J by 6 bases, leaving 15 bases between them. CDR3 residues: CASKGEGENGYTF. The CDR3 coding sequence is TGTGCCAGCAAAGGGGAGGGAGAAAATGGCTACACCTTC.

Many counts were recorded for this clonotype. This sequence joins TRBV24-1 and TRBJ2-1, with D perhaps matching TRBD1 (6 bases). The CDR3 has 13 amino acids. The V gene's germline CDR1 is KGHDR and CDR2 SFDVKD. V was trimmed by 8 bases and J by 4 bases, leaving 11 bases between them. This CDR3 is CATMSGVYNEQFF. The DNA of the CDR3 is TGTGCCACCATGTCAGGGGTTTACAATGAGCAGTTCTTC.

This clonotype was seen ten or more times. The rearrangement joins TRBV5-6 to TRBJ1-1; the D is unclear. The germline V and J ends were trimmed by 0 bases and 2 bases, with 8 bases remaining between them. The CDR3 totals 14 residues. CDR1 and CDR2 (germline): SGHDT, YYEEEE. CDR3 in DNA: TGTGCCAGCAGCTTGGAACAGCTAAACACTGAAGCTTTCTTT. Translating it yields CASSLEQLNTEAFF.

This clonotype has more than one count but fewer than ten. The chain joins TRBV28 to TRBJ2-2, with TRBD2 matching over 8 bases. Per germline, CDR1 MDHEN and CDR2 SYDVKM. This CDR3 contains 15 residues. After removal of 5 bases from V and 6 bases from J, the junction contained 8 bases not matched to a gene. Written as DNA, the CDR3 is TGTGCCAGCAGTCGTCCGGGACTAGGGGCCGGGGAGCTGTTTTTT. Residues: CASSRPGLGAGELFF. Combining the CDR3 with reference TRBV28 and TRBJ2-2 gives the whole variable domain DVKVTQSSRYLVKRTGEKVFLECVQDMDHENMFWYRQDPGLGLRLIYFSYDVKMKEKGDIPEGYSVSREKKERFSLILESASTNQTSMYLCASSRPGLGAGELFFGEGSRLTVL.

The sample holds a few counts of this clonotype. J is TRBJ2-1 and V is TRBV29-1; TRBD1 is a possible D gene (7 bases). CDR3 length: 16 residues. Germline V gene sequence: CDR1 SQVTM, CDR2 ANQGSEA. V dropped 7 bases and J dropped 7 bases, with 26 bases sitting between them. The CDR3 nucleotides are TGCAGCGCCGCCAGAAACGGAGGGGGCGTTGGAAATGAGCAGTTCTTC. It specifies CSAARNGGGVGNEQFF.

This clonotype was counted a few times. The chain couples TRBV20-1 to TRBJ2-1; D may be TRBD1 (6 bases). V lost 5 bases to trimming and J lost 7 bases, with 12 bases between them. CDR1 and CDR2 (germline): DFQATT, SNEGSKA (reference sequence). The length of the CDR3 is 12 residues. This chain's CDR3 is CSASLGGNEQFF. The CDR3 coding sequence is TGCAGTGCTTCCCTAGGGGGAAATGAGCAGTTCTTC.